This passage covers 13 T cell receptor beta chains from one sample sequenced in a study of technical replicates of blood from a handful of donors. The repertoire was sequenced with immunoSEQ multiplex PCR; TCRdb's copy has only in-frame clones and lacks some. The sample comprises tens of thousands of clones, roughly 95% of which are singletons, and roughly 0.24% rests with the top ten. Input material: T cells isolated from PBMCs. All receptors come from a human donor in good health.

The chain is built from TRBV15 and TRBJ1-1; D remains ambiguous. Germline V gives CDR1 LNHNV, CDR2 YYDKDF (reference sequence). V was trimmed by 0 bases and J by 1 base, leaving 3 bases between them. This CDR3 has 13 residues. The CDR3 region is CATSRDGNTEAFF. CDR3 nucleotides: TGTGCCACCAGCAGAGACGGGAACACTGAAGCTTTCTTT.

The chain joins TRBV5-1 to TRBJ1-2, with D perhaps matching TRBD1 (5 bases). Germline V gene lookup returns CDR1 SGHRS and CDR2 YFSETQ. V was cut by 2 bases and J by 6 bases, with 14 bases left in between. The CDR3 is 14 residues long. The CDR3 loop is CASSFQGGMDGYTF. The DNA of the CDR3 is TGCGCCAGCAGCTTTCAGGGCGGCATGGATGGCTACACCTTC.

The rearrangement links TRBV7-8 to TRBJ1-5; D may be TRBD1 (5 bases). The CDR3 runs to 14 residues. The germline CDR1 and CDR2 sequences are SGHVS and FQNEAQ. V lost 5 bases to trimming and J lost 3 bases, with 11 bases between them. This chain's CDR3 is CASSPGLINQPQHF. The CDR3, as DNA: TGTGCCAGCAGCCCGGGACTTATCAATCAGCCCCAGCATTTT.

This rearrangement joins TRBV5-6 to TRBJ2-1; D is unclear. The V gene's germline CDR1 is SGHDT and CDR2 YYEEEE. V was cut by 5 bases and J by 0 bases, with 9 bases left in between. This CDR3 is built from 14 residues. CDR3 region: CASRSESSYNEQFF. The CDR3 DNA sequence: TGTGCCAGCAGGAGCGAGAGCTCCTACAATGAGCAGTTCTTC. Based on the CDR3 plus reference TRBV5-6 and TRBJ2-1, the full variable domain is DAGVTQSPTHLIKTRGQQVTLRCSPKSGHDTVSWYQQALGQGPQFIFQYYEEEERQRGNFPDRFSGHQFPNYSSELNVNALLLGDSALYLCASRSESSYNEQFFGPGTRLTVL.

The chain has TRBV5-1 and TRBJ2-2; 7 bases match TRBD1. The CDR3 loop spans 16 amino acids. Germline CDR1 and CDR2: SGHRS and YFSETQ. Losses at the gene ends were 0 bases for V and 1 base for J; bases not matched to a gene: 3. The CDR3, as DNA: TGCGCCAGCAGCTTGGCGGCAGGGGGGAACACCGGGGAGCTGTTTTTT. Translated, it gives CASSLAAGGNTGELFF.

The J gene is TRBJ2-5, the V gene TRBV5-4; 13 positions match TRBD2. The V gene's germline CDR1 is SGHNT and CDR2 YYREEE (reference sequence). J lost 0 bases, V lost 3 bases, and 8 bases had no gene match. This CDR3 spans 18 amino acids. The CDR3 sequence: CASSYGTSGAPYQETQYF. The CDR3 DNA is TGTGCCAGCAGCTATGGGACTAGCGGGGCCCCCTACCAAGAGACCCAGTACTTC.

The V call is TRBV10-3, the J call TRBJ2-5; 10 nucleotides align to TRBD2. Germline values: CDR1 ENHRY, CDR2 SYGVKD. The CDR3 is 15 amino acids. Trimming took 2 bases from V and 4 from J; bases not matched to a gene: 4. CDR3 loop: CAISEHLAGAETQYF. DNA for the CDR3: TGTGCCATCAGTGAGCATCTAGCGGGAGCAGAGACCCAGTACTTC.

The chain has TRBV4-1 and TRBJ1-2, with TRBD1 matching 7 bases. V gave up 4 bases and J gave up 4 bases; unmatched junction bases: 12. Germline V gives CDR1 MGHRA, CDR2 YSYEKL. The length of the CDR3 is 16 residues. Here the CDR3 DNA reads TGCGCCAGCAGCCGACCGCTTGGCCGGGACAGCTATGGCTACACCTTC. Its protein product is CASSRPLGRDSYGYTF.

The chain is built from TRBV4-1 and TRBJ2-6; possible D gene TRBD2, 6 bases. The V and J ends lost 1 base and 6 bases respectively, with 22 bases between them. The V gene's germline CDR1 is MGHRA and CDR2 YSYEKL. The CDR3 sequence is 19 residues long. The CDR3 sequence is CASSQGPGGDLSSANVLTF. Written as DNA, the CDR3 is TGCGCCAGCAGCCAAGGACCTGGCGGGGACCTCTCATCGGCCAACGTCCTGACTTTC.

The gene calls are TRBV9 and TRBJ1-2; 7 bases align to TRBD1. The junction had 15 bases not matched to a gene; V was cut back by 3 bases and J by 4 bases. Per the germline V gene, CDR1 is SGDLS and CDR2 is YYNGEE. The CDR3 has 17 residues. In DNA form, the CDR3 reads TGTGCCAGCAGCGCCTCTCTCCTGGACAGGCGATCCTATGGCTACACCTTC. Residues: CASSASLLDRRSYGYTF.

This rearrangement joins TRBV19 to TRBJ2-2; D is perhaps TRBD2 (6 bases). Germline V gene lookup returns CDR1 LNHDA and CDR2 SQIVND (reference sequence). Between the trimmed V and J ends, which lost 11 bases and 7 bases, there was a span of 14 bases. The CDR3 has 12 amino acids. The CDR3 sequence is CAASEAGGELFF. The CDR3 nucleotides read TGTGCCGCCAGCGAAGCGGGCGGGGAGCTGTTTTTT.

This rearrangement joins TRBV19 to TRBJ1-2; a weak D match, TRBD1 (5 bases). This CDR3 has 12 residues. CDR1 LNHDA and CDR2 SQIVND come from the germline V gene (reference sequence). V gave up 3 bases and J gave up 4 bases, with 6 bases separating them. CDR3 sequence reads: CASSIQGYGYTF. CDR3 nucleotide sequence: TGTGCCAGTAGTATTCAGGGCTATGGCTACACCTTC.

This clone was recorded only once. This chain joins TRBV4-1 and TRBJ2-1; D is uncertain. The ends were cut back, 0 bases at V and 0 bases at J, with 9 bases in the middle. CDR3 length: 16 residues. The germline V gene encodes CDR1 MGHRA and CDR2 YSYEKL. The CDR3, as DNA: TGCGCCAGCAGCCAAGATAACGCAGACTCCTACAATGAGCAGTTCTTC. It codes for CASSQDNADSYNEQFF.